These T cell receptor beta chains were read from a single sample in a study of blood T cell repertoires in COVID-19. Libraries were prepared by immunoSEQ multiplex PCR; TCRdb keeps only in-frame clonotypes and omits some of them. In the table there are under 200,000 clones, approximately 92% of which are singletons. Sequencing was performed on peripheral blood. Receptors originate from a man aged 50-60 years with acute or convalescent COVID-19. Both conserved end residues are part of each CDR3. A D gene is named only where the DNA matches it firmly. A row's size may be missing; if present it is once, few, many or a size class.

TRBJ1-1	once	TRBD1	TRBV5-4	CASSSGQGVLNTEAFF	TGTGCCAGCAGCTCGGGACAGGGTGTGCTGAACACTGAAGCTTTCTTT
TRBJ1-1	-	-	TRBV5-1	CASSLWGGTEAFF	TGCGCCAGCAGCTTGTGGGGGGGCACTGAAGCTTTCTTT
TRBJ2-7	-	-	TRBV11-1	CASSLEYQLAYEQYF	TGTGCCAGCAGCTTAGAATACCAGTTGGCCTACGAGCAGTACTTC
TRBJ1-1	-	-	TRBV5-8	CASRPGDRDTEAFF	TGTGCCAGCAGGCCAGGGGACCGGGACACTGAAGCTTTCTTT
TRBJ2-1	-	TRBD1	TRBV19	CASSRRDRGTSTYNEQFF	TGTGCCAGTAGTCGCAGGGACAGGGGGACCTCAACCTACAATGAGCAGTTCTTC
TRBJ2-3	-	-	TRBV5-1	CASSTRPFTDTQYF	TGCGCCAGCAGCACTCGCCCCTTCACAGATACGCAGTATTTT
TRBJ1-1	few	TRBD1	TRBV7-9	CASSFTGGNTEAFF	TGTGCCAGCAGCTTTACAGGGGGGAACACTGAAGCTTTCTTT
TRBJ1-5	-	-	TRBV5-3	CARSFRSQGALGPQHF	TGTGCCAGAAGCTTCCGGAGCCAAGGGGCCCTCGGGCCCCAGCATTTT
TRBJ2-5	-	-	TRBV3-1/TRBV3-2	CASSQEAGKETQYF	TGTGCCAGCAGCCAAGAAGCAGGGAAGGAGACCCAGTACTTC
TRBJ2-5	-	-	TRBV5-6	CASSLVARGETQYF	TGTGCCAGCAGCTTGGTGGCTAGGGGAGAGACCCAGTACTTC
TRBJ2-5	-	-	TRBV7-9	CAILRPGSGETQYF	TGTGCCATCTTACGCCCGGGGTCTGGAGAGACCCAGTACTTC
TRBJ1-6	few	-	TRBV7-9	CASSLGQGPLVLHF	TGTGCCAGCAGCTTAGGGCAGGGGCCCCTGGTCCTCCACTTT
TRBJ2-7	-	-	TRBV28	CASSSSRGDEQYF	TGTGCCAGCAGTTCCTCCAGGGGGGACGAGCAGTACTTC
TRBJ2-2	-	TRBD1	TRBV18	CASSPRGQGATGELFF	TGTGCCAGCTCACCTCGTGGGCAGGGGGCCACCGGGGAGCTGTTTTTT
TRBJ2-7	-	TRBD2	TRBV19	CASTIEAGPLYEQYF	TGTGCCAGTACCATAGAAGCGGGACCCCTCTACGAGCAGTACTTC
TRBJ2-1	-	TRBD1	TRBV9	CASSPLGTGSGEQFF	TGTGCCAGCAGTCCCCTCGGGACAGGGAGTGGGGAGCAGTTCTTC
TRBJ1-4	-	-	TRBV7-9	CASSPPVGLYNEKLFF	TGTGCCAGCAGCCCACCCGTGGGACTCTATAATGAAAAACTGTTTTTT
TRBJ2-7	-	-	TRBV7-2	CASSGWDTVSYEQYF	TGTGCCAGCAGCGGCTGGGACACTGTATCCTACGAGCAGTACTTC
TRBJ2-7	-	-	TRBV14	CASSRTRFEQYF	TGTGCCAGCAGTCGCACTAGGTTCGAGCAGTACTTC
TRBJ1-2	-	TRBD1	TRBV10-3	CAIRGQGARGYTF	TGTGCCATCAGGGGACAGGGGGCGCGCGGCTACACCTTC
TRBJ2-1	-	TRBD1	TRBV5-4	CASSQGQGSYNEQFF	TGTGCCAGCAGCCAGGGACAGGGCTCGTACAATGAGCAGTTCTTC
TRBJ2-1	-	TRBD1	TRBV18	CASSPPGQGAPGDEQFF	TGTGCCAGCTCACCACCTGGACAGGGGGCGCCGGGCGATGAGCAGTTCTTC
TRBJ2-7	-	TRBD2	TRBV7-2	CASSSQSWGGHEQYF	TGTGCCAGCAGCTCTCAGTCGTGGGGGGGACACGAGCAGTACTTC
TRBJ2-6	-	-	TRBV5-1	CASSLALRTGANVLTF	TGCGCCAGCAGCTTGGCACTACGGACTGGGGCCAACGTCCTGACTTTC
TRBJ1-5	-	TRBD1	TRBV19	CASKGQGGNQPQHF	TGTGCCAGTAAGGGACAGGGTGGCAATCAGCCCCAGCATTTT
TRBJ2-2	once	TRBD1	TRBV9	CASSVGTGHTGELFF	TGTGCCAGCAGCGTTGGGACAGGGCACACCGGAGAGCTGTTTTTT
TRBJ1-2	-	-	TRBV7-9	CASTTYGEVVYGYTF	TGTGCCAGCACCACTTACGGGGAGGTGGTCTATGGCTACACCTTC
TRBJ2-2	-	-	TRBV7-2	CASSLKPLTGELFF	TGTGCCAGCAGCTTAAAGCCACTCACCGGGGAGCTGTTTTTT
TRBJ1-2	-	-	TRBV28	CASSPAPQGNYGYTF	TGTGCCAGCAGTCCCGCCCCACAGGGAAACTATGGCTACACCTTC
TRBJ2-2	-	TRBD1	TRBV2	CASSVTGGDTGELFF	TGTGCCAGCAGTGTTACAGGGGGCGATACCGGGGAGCTGTTTTTT
TRBJ1-6	-	-	TRBV7-2	CASSLASGQGNSPLHF	TGTGCCAGCAGCTTAGCATCCGGCCAGGGGAATTCACCCCTCCACTTT
TRBJ2-3	once	-	TRBV14	CASSQDASLGTDTQYF	TGTGCCAGCAGCCAAGACGCGTCTTTAGGCACAGATACGCAGTATTTT
TRBJ2-5	-	TRBD2	TRBV30	CAWSVSRGGFPETQYF	TGTGCCTGGAGTGTTAGTCGGGGGGGCTTCCCAGAGACCCAGTACTTC
TRBJ2-7	-	-	TRBV7-2	CASSLAGGNEQYF	TGTGCCAGCAGCTTAGCGGGCGGGAACGAGCAGTACTTC
TRBJ2-1	once	-	TRBV19	CASKPAGSSYNEQFF	TGTGCCAGTAAGCCCGCAGGTAGCTCCTACAATGAGCAGTTCTTC
TRBJ2-5	-	TRBD2	TRBV3-1/TRBV3-2	CASRPAGGRETQYF	TGTGCCAGCAGGCCAGCGGGGGGGCGAGAGACCCAGTACTTC
TRBJ2-2	-	TRBD2	TRBV28	CASSLWASGRAGELFF	TGTGCCAGCAGTTTATGGGCTAGCGGGAGGGCCGGGGAGCTGTTTTTT
TRBJ2-5	-	-	TRBV5-1	CASSFRETQYF	TGCGCCAGCAGCTTCAGGGAGACCCAGTACTTC
TRBJ2-1	-	TRBD2	TRBV28	CASRRGSGSNYNEQFF	TGTGCCAGCAGGAGGGGTAGCGGGAGTAACTACAATGAGCAGTTCTTC
TRBJ1-4	-	TRBD1	TRBV9	CASSAQGAVEKLFF	TGTGCCAGCAGCGCTCAGGGGGCAGTTGAAAAACTGTTTTTT
TRBJ1-6	-	-	TRBV5-1	CASSLDRNSPLHF	TGCGCCAGCAGCCTCGACAGGAATTCACCCCTCCACTTT
TRBJ1-1	-	TRBD1	TRBV3-1/TRBV3-2	CASSPGTGARWTEAFF	TGTGCCAGCAGCCCCGGGACAGGGGCGCGGTGGACTGAAGCTTTCTTT
TRBJ2-3	-	-	TRBV6-5	CASSPIQGSTDTQYF	TGTGCCAGCAGCCCAATACAGGGAAGCACAGATACGCAGTATTTT
TRBJ1-1	-	-	TRBV19	CASRPWEVMGTEAFF	TGTGCCAGTAGGCCATGGGAGGTCATGGGCACTGAAGCTTTCTTT
TRBJ1-5	few	TRBD1	TRBV19	CASSEGGGNQPQHF	TGTGCCAGTAGTGAAGGGGGCGGCAATCAGCCCCAGCATTTT
TRBJ2-1	-	TRBD1	TRBV28	CASSLFARGHNEQFF	TGTGCCAGCAGTTTATTTGCCAGGGGGCACAATGAGCAGTTCTTC
TRBJ2-3	few	TRBD1	TRBV6-5	CATDRGLKDTQYF	TGTGCCACAGACAGGGGGCTAAAAGATACGCAGTATTTT
TRBJ2-5	-	-	TRBV12-3/TRBV12-4	CASRGTGQETQYF	TGTGCCAGCAGAGGGACTGGCCAAGAGACCCAGTACTTC
TRBJ1-1	-	TRBD1	TRBV28	CASSSAQGTTEAFF	TGTGCCAGCAGTTCCGCACAGGGGACCACTGAAGCTTTCTTT
TRBJ1-3	-	-	TRBV10-1	CASSEFRRDTIYF	TGCGCCAGCAGTGAATTCCGGAGGGACACCATATATTTT
TRBJ1-4	-	TRBD1	TRBV7-9	CASSLGGTGNEKLFF	TGTGCCAGCAGCTTGGGGGGGACAGGGAATGAAAAACTGTTTTTT
TRBJ2-5	-	-	TRBV25-1	CASGRSDWETQYF	TGTGCCAGCGGGAGGTCCGATTGGGAGACCCAGTACTTC
TRBJ1-5	once	-	TRBV9	CASSVGGLGQPQHF	TGTGCCAGCAGCGTAGGGGGCCTGGGCCAGCCCCAGCATTTT
TRBJ2-5	-	TRBD2	TRBV24-1	CATSETSSGSQETQYF	TGTGCCACCAGTGAAACCTCTAGCGGATCCCAAGAGACCCAGTACTTC
TRBJ2-2	-	-	TRBV10-3	CAISEDEAGWNTGELFF	TGTGCCATCAGTGAGGACGAGGCTGGATGGAACACCGGGGAGCTGTTTTTT